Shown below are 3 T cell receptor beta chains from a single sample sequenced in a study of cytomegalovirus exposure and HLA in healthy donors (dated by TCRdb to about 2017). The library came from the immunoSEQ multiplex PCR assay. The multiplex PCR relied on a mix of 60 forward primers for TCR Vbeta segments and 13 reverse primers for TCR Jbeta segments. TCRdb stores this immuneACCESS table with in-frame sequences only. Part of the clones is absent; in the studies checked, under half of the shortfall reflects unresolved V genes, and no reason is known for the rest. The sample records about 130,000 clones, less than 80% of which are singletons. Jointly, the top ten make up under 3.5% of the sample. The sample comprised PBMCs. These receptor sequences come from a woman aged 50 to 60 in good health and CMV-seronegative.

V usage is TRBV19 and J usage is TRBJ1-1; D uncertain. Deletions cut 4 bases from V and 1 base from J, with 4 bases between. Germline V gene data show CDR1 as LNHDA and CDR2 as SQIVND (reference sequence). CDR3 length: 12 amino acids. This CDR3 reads CASSNKNTEAFF. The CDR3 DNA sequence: TGTGCCAGTAGTAACAAGAACACTGAAGCTTTCTTT.

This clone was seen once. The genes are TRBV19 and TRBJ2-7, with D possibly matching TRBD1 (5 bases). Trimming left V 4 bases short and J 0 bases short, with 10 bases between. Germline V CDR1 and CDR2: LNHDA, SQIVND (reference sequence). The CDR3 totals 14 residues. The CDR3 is CASSTGDSSYEQYF. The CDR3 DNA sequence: TGTGCCAGTAGTACGGGCGACAGCTCCTACGAGCAGTACTTC.

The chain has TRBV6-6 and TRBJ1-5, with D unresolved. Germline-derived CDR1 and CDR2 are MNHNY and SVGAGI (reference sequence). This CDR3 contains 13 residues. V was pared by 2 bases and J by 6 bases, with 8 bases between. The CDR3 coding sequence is TGTGCCAGCAGTTACGGGCAGTCTCAGCCCCAGCATTTT. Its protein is CASSYGQSQPQHF.